This T cell receptor beta chain was sequenced during a study of blood T cell repertoires in COVID-19. Looking at the study overall: Sites in the United States, Italy and Spain provided acute and convalescent COVID-19 samples.

In the original analysis: Nucleated cell counts were estimated from reference gene primer amplification. Clones were read by immunoSEQ multiplex PCR, and TCRdb kept only the in-frame ones, dropping some. V and J calls plus clone size are reproduced from that table; the DNA served to infer D and trimming. The table has 350,000 to 400,000 clones, over 75% seen once; the top ten hold roughly 3%. Two negative PCRs, clearance, or symptom resolution had been documented for recovered Cohort 3 donors. V shed 7 bases, J shed 4 bases, and the junction held 11 bases outside the gene matches. The CDR3 runs 15 residues. CDR1 MDHEN and CDR2 SYDVKM come from the germline V gene.

This sequence joins TRBV28 and TRBJ2-7; 9 bases are a match to TRBD1. The sequence was collected from a woman aged 30 to 39 who had recovered from COVID-19. The sample taken for sequencing was PBMCs or T cells enriched from blood (not recorded which). The CDR3 DNA follows: TGTGCCAGCAATTCTGAAAACAGGGGGCGATACGAGCAGTACTTC. Amino acids: CASNSENRGRYEQYF. The full variable domain, in which reference TRBV28 and TRBJ2-7 provide the parts outside the CDR3, is DVKVTQSSRYLVKRTGEKVFLECVQDMDHENMFWYRQDPGLGLRLIYFSYDVKMKEKGDIPEGYSVSREKKERFSLILESASTNQTSMYLCASNSENRGRYEQYFGPGTRLTVT.